A single T cell receptor (beta chain) is shown here with its context. The time point is: sample taken at primary tumor resection. Per germline, CDR1 SGHTA and CDR2 FQGNSA. Trimming stripped 2 bases from V and 9 bases from J, with 8 bases between. The CDR3 consists of 12 residues. The data derive from a study of spatial heterogeneity in lung cancer. Each CDR3 protein gets one entry after TCRdb re-called the 5' RACE reads with MiXCR. The sample contains about 92,000 distinct CDR3 sequences, around 12% of which appear only once. Sequenced material: PBMCs, taken at surgery. The chain is built from TRBV7-2 and TRBJ2-1; D not certain. The origin of this receptor is a male donor with early-stage non-small cell lung cancer. The CDR3 sequence is CASSLIGTEQFF. Written as DNA, the CDR3 is TGTGCCAGCAGCTTAATCGGTACTGAGCAGTTCTTC.